These T cell receptor beta chains were read from a single sample in a study of OX40 agonist ivuxolimab in advanced cancers. Libraries were prepared by immunoSEQ multiplex PCR; TCRdb keeps only in-frame clonotypes and omits some of them. The profile covers 30,000 to 45,000 clones, with 78% appearing a single time and about 13% taken by the ten largest. The sample in question was CD4+ or CD8+ T cells sorted from blood, obtained in a trial of the OX40 agonist ivuxolimab. Receptor source: an adult with an advanced solid tumor such as melanoma, head and neck, liver or kidney cancer. Both conserved end residues are part of each CDR3. A D gene is named only where the DNA matches it firmly. Clone size is given for some rows only: seen once, a few or many times, or a class if the clone is expanded.

D | J | size | V | DNA | CDR3
TRBD1 | TRBJ2-7 | few | TRBV5-5 | TGTGCCAGCAGCCGACAGGGGGCCTACGAGCAGTACTTC | CASSRQGAYEQYF
- | TRBJ1-1 | once | TRBV5-1 | TGCGCCAGCAGCTTGGTTCGAGGGTACACTGAAGCTTTCTTT | CASSLVRGYTEAFF
TRBD2 | TRBJ2-7 | few | TRBV5-6 | TGTGCCAGCAGCTGGTTAGCGGGAGAATACGAGCAGTACTTC | CASSWLAGEYEQYF
- | TRBJ2-2 | - | TRBV7-8 | TGTGCCAGCAGCCTGGGGGCGATCACGAACACCGGGGAGCTGTTTTTT | CASSLGAITNTGELFF
TRBD1 | TRBJ1-1 | - | TRBV28 | TGTGCCAGCAGTTCTCCACAGGGGGCCCCTGAAGCTTTCTTT | CASSSPQGAPEAFF
- | TRBJ1-1 | - | TRBV7-9 | TGTGCCAGCAGCTTAGATGGGGGGTACTACACTGAAGCTTTCTTT | CASSLDGGYYTEAFF
- | TRBJ1-1 | - | TRBV5-5 | TGTGCCAGCAGCTTGCGAGCGGAACAGCAGAACACTGAAGCTTTCTTT | CASSLRAEQQNTEAFF
- | TRBJ2-1 | once | TRBV6-1 | TGTGCCAGGCGACGGAACAATGAGCAGTTCTTC | CARRRNNEQFF
- | TRBJ1-2 | - | TRBV28 | TGTGCCAGCACCGAGGACACAATATATGGCTACACCTTC | CASTEDTIYGYTF
TRBD1 | TRBJ1-2 | medium-sized | TRBV4-1 | TGCGCCAGCAGCCAAACCGGGACAGGGGCTGACTATGGCTACACCTTC | CASSQTGTGADYGYTF
- | TRBJ2-1 | - | TRBV5-8 | TGTGCCAGCAGCTGGATGATCGTCGGTACCTCCTACAATGAGCAGTTCTTC | CASSWMIVGTSYNEQFF
- | TRBJ2-7 | - | TRBV7-9 | TGTGCCAGCAGCACCCTTGGGCCCGAGCAGTACTTC | CASSTLGPEQYF
- | TRBJ2-3 | few | TRBV30 | TGTGCCTGGAGTCCGGGCGGGGATGGTACGCAGTATTTT | CAWSPGGDGTQYF
TRBD1 | TRBJ1-1 | - | TRBV2 | TGTGCCAGCATCGCAACAGGGGTAGCTTTCTTT | CASIATGVAFF
- | TRBJ2-7 | - | TRBV2 | TGTGCCAGCAGACCGCGAGGGTTTGACGAGCAGTACTTC | CASRPRGFDEQYF
TRBD2 | TRBJ2-2 | - | TRBV11-2 | TGTGCCAGCAGCCCTCTAGCGGGGGGGTTGAACACCGGGGAGCTGTTTTTT | CASSPLAGGLNTGELFF
TRBD2 | TRBJ2-7 | - | TRBV6-6 | TGTGCCAGCACCAACGGAGGCGGGGGGACCTACGAGCAGTACTTC | CASTNGGGGTYEQYF
- | TRBJ1-6 | - | TRBV6-5 | TGTGCCAGCAGGCGGGAGGGTCCGAATTCACCCCTCCACTTT | CASRREGPNSPLHF
TRBD2 | TRBJ2-1 | - | TRBV18 | TGTGCCAGCTCACGGGGTGGCGGGAGCGGGAATGAGCAGTTCTTC | CASSRGGGSGNEQFF
TRBD2 | TRBJ2-3 | - | TRBV19 | TGTGCCAGTAGTCCGGGGGGGCCTCGCACAGATACGCAGTATTTT | CASSPGGPRTDTQYF
- | TRBJ2-4 | - | TRBV28 | TGTGCCAGCAGTTTAGGCCCGTGGCGGGGAACAGACATTCAGTACTTC | CASSLGPWRGTDIQYF
- | TRBJ1-1 | - | TRBV4-1 | TGCGCCAGCAGCCCATTCGGAAGCCTGAACACTGAAGCTTTCTTT | CASSPFGSLNTEAFF
- | TRBJ1-5 | - | TRBV5-8 | TGTGCCAGCAGGACCGCACCGGCTTCACCCCAGCATTTT | CASRTAPASPQHF
TRBD1 | TRBJ2-3 | - | TRBV6-6 | TGTGCCAGCTCCGTGGGACAGGGATCAGATACGCAGTATTTT | CASSVGQGSDTQYF
TRBD2 | TRBJ2-7 | - | TRBV11-2 | TGTGCCAGCAGCTTAAGCGGGGGCCTCTCCTACGAGCAGTACTTC | CASSLSGGLSYEQYF
- | TRBJ2-2 | - | TRBV6-5 | TGTGCCAGCAGTTTGGGCAGGGGAGGGACCGGGGAGCTGTTTTTT | CASSLGRGGTGELFF
- | TRBJ2-6 | - | TRBV5-5 | TGTGCCAGCAGCGGGCCCGGGACCGACCATGCTGGGGCCAACGTCCTGACTTTC | CASSGPGTDHAGANVLTF
TRBD1 | TRBJ2-2 | - | TRBV14 | TGTGCCAGCGGACCTGCAGGGGGCTATTCGAACACCGGGGAGCTGTTTTTT | CASGPAGGYSNTGELFF
TRBD2 | TRBJ2-7 | - | TRBV28 | TGTGCCAGCGGTCCGGGGGGGAGCTCCTACGAGCAGTACTTC | CASGPGGSSYEQYF
- | TRBJ2-7 | few | TRBV29-1 | TGCAGCGTTGAAGATCTCGCGGCGGAGCAGTACTTC | CSVEDLAAEQYF
- | TRBJ2-7 | - | TRBV11-1 | TGTGCCAGCAGCCGAACGCAGGATTCCTACGAGCAGTACTTC | CASSRTQDSYEQYF
TRBD2 | TRBJ2-7 | - | TRBV29-1 | TGCAGCGTTGCCAGCGGGAGGGTTTCCTACGAGCAGTACTTC | CSVASGRVSYEQYF
TRBD1 | TRBJ2-3 | - | TRBV6-5 | TGTGCCAGCGCCCGACAGGGGGCATTGGGAGATACGCAGTATTTT | CASARQGALGDTQYF
TRBD1 | TRBJ2-1 | medium-sized | TRBV7-9 | TGTGCCAGCGGGGCAGGGGGCGTGGAGCAGTTCTTC | CASGAGGVEQFF
TRBD2 | TRBJ2-2 | - | TRBV7-6 | TGTGCCAGCAGTCTTACTAGCGGGGACGCCGGGGAGCTGTTTTTT | CASSLTSGDAGELFF
- | TRBJ2-7 | once | TRBV2 | TGTGCCAGCAGGGGACGACAGGAGAGCTCCTACGAGCAGTACTTC | CASRGRQESSYEQYF
- | TRBJ2-2 | - | TRBV18 | TGTGCCAGCTCACCAAATTGGGGGGCGTTCGCCGGGGAGCTGTTTTTT | CASSPNWGAFAGELFF
TRBD2 | TRBJ2-1 | - | TRBV6-5 | TGTGCCAGCAGCTACGGGGGGAAGAATGAGCAGTTCTTC | CASSYGGKNEQFF
- | TRBJ2-3 | - | TRBV7-9 | TGTGCCAGCAGTAGAGCAGATACGCAGTATTTT | CASSRADTQYF
- | TRBJ1-2 | - | TRBV28 | TGTGCCAGCACCTCGCCGGGGGGCGCTCGCGGCTACACCTTC | CASTSPGGARGYTF
- | TRBJ1-5 | few | TRBV6-1 | TGTGCCAGCAGTGAAGGCGGGGAGCAGCCCCAGCATTTT | CASSEGGEQPQHF
- | TRBJ1-2 | - | TRBV5-6 | TGTGCCAGCAGCTTGCAGCCCGAGGACATAAACTATGGCTACACCTTC | CASSLQPEDINYGYTF
TRBD2 | TRBJ2-4 | once | TRBV6-1 | TGTGCCAGCAAGAGCGGGGGAGCGGGGGGGGACATTCAGTACTTC | CASKSGGAGGDIQYF
- | TRBJ2-4 | - | TRBV30 | TGTGCCTGGAGTCACACTAAAAACATTCAGTACTTC | CAWSHTKNIQYF
- | TRBJ1-1 | - | TRBV6-5 | TGTGCCAGCAGTTATGGAGGGTCGACTAGGAACACTGAAGCTTTCTTT | CASSYGGSTRNTEAFF
- | TRBJ2-5 | - | TRBV2 | TGTGCCAGCAGTCTTGGTTCGGGGACCCAGTACTTC | CASSLGSGTQYF
- | TRBJ1-5 | - | TRBV29-1 | TGCAGCTCAAACAGGGACCTCGTAGTAGAACTTTGCCTAAATAGCAATCAGCCCCAGCATTTT | CSSNRDLVVELCLNSNQPQHF
- | TRBJ1-6 | - | TRBV4-1 | TGCGCCAGCAGCCAAGATATGAGGGCCCAAGAGAAGACACCCCTCCACTTT | CASSQDMRAQEKTPLHF
- | TRBJ1-5 | - | TRBV9 | TGTGCCAGCAGCGTAGACGGTACAGGCAATCAGCCCCAGCATTTT | CASSVDGTGNQPQHF
- | TRBJ2-7 | - | TRBV10-3 | TGTGCCATCAGTGGCCAGACAGTTTCCTACGAACAGTACTTC | CAISGQTVSYEQYF
- | TRBJ2-5 | - | TRBV7-3 | TGTGCCAGCAGCTTAACACATCAAGAGACCCAGTACTTC | CASSLTHQETQYF
- | TRBJ1-6 | - | TRBV28 | TGTGCCAGCAGTTTGGCAGGGACCTATTCACCCCTCCACTTT | CASSLAGTYSPLHF
- | TRBJ1-2 | - | TRBV5-1 | TGCGCCAGCAGCTTGAGTTCCGGAAAGACCTATGGCTACACCTTC | CASSLSSGKTYGYTF
- | TRBJ1-5 | - | TRBV7-8 | TGTGCCAGCAGCTTATTGCCGAGGAGGCAGCCCCAGCATTTT | CASSLLPRRQPQHF